One sample yielded the 2 T cell receptor beta chains listed below, sequenced in a study of T cell changes during pregnancy in multiple sclerosis. Using immunoSEQ multiplex PCR, the repertoire was profiled, and TCRdb retains in-frame clones only, with some absent. The table records approximately 49,000 clones, about 92% of them present only once. This material consisted of CD4+ T cells from peripheral blood mononuclear cells, taken in the second trimester of pregnancy. These receptors all come from a female donor in good health, enrolled as a control in a pregnancy study.

The chain combines TRBV18 with TRBJ2-7, with TRBD2 as a possible D gene (6 bases). The germline V and J ends were trimmed by 2 bases and 3 bases, with 11 bases remaining between them. Germline values: CDR1 KGHSH, CDR2 LQKENI. CDR3 length equals 14 residues. The CDR3 DNA follows: TGTGCCAGCTCACCAAGCGGAGGGGACTACGAGCAGTACTTC. It yields the protein CASSPSGGDYEQYF.

Written as DNA, the CDR3 is TGTGCCAGCAGCGCAGTATGGAGGCGGAACACCGGGGAGCTGTTTTTT. This gives the protein CASSAVWRRNTGELFF. The chain links TRBV9 to TRBJ2-2, with a tentative D call TRBD2 (5 bases). The V end was cut by 3 bases, the J end by 1 base, with 13 bases between. Germline lookup yields CDR1 SGDLS and CDR2 YYNGEE. This CDR3 is 16 amino acids long. The variable domain in full, with the rest retrieved from reference TRBV9 and TRBJ2-2, is DSGVTQTPKHLITATGQRVTLRCSPRSGDLSVYWYQQSLDQGLQFLIQYYNGEERAKGNILERFSAQQFPDLHSELNLSSLELGDSALYFCASSAVWRRNTGELFFGEGSRLTVL.